One and the same sample provided the 25 T cell receptor beta chains below, sequenced in a study of blood T cell repertoires in COVID-19. The table came from immunoSEQ multiplex PCR; TCRdb's copy has only in-frame clones and leaves some out. The sample includes 150,000 or so clones, over 75% seen only once; the top ten take 4.5% to 7.5%. The specimen sequenced was PBMCs or T cells enriched from blood (not recorded which). All receptors derive from a middle-aged man who had recovered from COVID-19.

The chain employs TRBV24-1 and TRBJ1-5, with D unresolved. Germline V gene lookup returns CDR1 KGHDR and CDR2 SFDVKD. V was shortened by 3 bases and J by 0 bases, with 5 bases between the two germline ends. The CDR3 sequence is 14 residues long. The CDR3 is CATSDDSSNQPQHF. The DNA for the CDR3 is TGTGCCACCAGTGATGATAGTAGCAATCAGCCCCAGCATTTT.

The V call is TRBV2, the J call TRBJ1-6, with D unresolved. The CDR3 contains 14 residues. Germline V gene sequence: CDR1 SNHLY, CDR2 FYNNEI. V shed 7 bases and J shed 7 bases, with 14 bases lying between them. In DNA, the CDR3 is TGTGCCAGCACTTCGTGGGGAGGAAATTCACCCCTCCACTTT. This gives the protein CASTSWGGNSPLHF.

This clone was detected only a few times. This chain uses TRBV10-1 with TRBJ2-5; 8 bases match TRBD1. The germline CDR1 and CDR2 sequences are WNHNN and SYGVQD (reference sequence). The CDR3 runs to 17 residues. With 0 bases clipped from V and 1 base from J, the junction kept 7 bases outside the gene matches. The CDR3 DNA reads TGCGCCAGCAGTGAGTCTCTAGGACAGGGCTTCCAAGAGACCCAGTACTTC. Translation: CASSESLGQGFQETQYF.

Written as DNA, the CDR3 is TGTGCCAGCAGCTGGGGCAGGACCACTGAGAAACTGTTTTTT. It yields the protein CASSWGRTTEKLFF. The V call is TRBV11-2, the J call TRBJ1-4, with a weak D call TRBD1 (5 bases). Germline assignment: CDR1 SGHAT and CDR2 FQNNGV. With 4 bases removed from V and 11 bases from J, the gap between germline ends came to 17 bases. This CDR3 region has 14 residues.

This chain uses TRBV6-5 with TRBJ2-2, with 7 bases that match TRBD2. Germline V lookup: CDR1 MNHEY, CDR2 SVGAGI. J gave up 1 base and V 2 bases, and 1 base lay outside the gene matches. The CDR3 sequence is 15 residues long. The CDR3 region has the DNA TGTGCCAGCAGTTACCCTAGCGGGAACACCGGGGAGCTGTTTTTT. It translates to CASSYPSGNTGELFF.

This sequence joins TRBV11-3 and TRBJ2-3; 11 bases are shared with TRBD2. CDR1 SGHNT and CDR2 YENEEA come from the germline V gene. CDR3 length equals 18 residues. The trim removed 5 bases at V and 5 bases at J, leaving 15 bases unmatched. This chain's CDR3 is CASSMTLAGGPRGDTQYF. CDR3 sequence (DNA): TGTGCCAGCAGCATGACTCTAGCGGGGGGCCCGAGAGGAGATACGCAGTATTTT.

V is TRBV2 and J is TRBJ2-3, with TRBD2 as a possible D gene (6 bases). V was shortened by 1 base and J by 2 bases, with 10 bases between the two germline ends. Per the germline V gene, CDR1 is SNHLY and CDR2 is FYNNEI. The CDR3 loop spans 15 amino acids. The CDR3 nucleotides read TGTGCCAGCAGTGAAGATGGGGGGAACACAGATACGCAGTATTTT. Residues: CASSEDGGNTDTQYF.

The genes are TRBV11-2 and TRBJ2-7; D gene ambiguous. Trimming pared 5 bases from V and 7 bases from J, leaving 9 bases between. CDR3 length equals 11 residues. The germline V gene encodes CDR1 SGHAT and CDR2 FQNNGV. In DNA form, the CDR3 reads TGTGCCAGCAGCCTCGACGGGGAGCAGTACGTC. It yields the protein CASSLDGEQYV.

The J gene is TRBJ1-6, the V gene TRBV7-9; TRBD1 aligns across 7 bases. V shed 4 bases, J shed 8 bases, and the junction held 8 bases outside the gene matches. Per germline, CDR1 SEHNR and CDR2 FQNEAQ (reference sequence). The CDR3 runs 15 residues. The CDR3 region is CASSSQDRIDSPLHF. The DNA for the CDR3 is TGTGCCAGCAGCTCCCAGGACAGGATCGATTCACCCCTCCACTTT.

The rearrangement joins TRBV30 to TRBJ1-4, with D possibly being TRBD1 (5 bases). With 3 bases removed from V and 7 bases from J, the gap between germline ends came to 18 bases. The CDR3 contains 15 residues. In germline, CDR1 is GTSNPN, CDR2 SVGIG (reference sequence). The CDR3 region has the DNA TGTGCCTGGAGAGCCCGACAGTGGGAGGGTGAAAAACTGTTTTTT. This codes for CAWRARQWEGEKLFF. Filled out from reference TRBV30 and TRBJ1-4, the complete variable domain reads SQTIHQWPATLVQPVGSPLSLECTVEGTSNPNLYWYRQAAGRGLQLLFYSVGIGQISSEVPQNLSASRPQDRQFILSSKKLLLSDSGFYLCAWRARQWEGEKLFFGSGTQLSVL.

The J gene is TRBJ1-1, the V gene TRBV11-2; possibly TRBD1 for D (5 bases). This CDR3 comprises 16 residues. The germline V and J ends were trimmed by 4 bases and 6 bases, with 21 bases remaining between them. In germline, CDR1 is SGHAT, CDR2 FQNNGV. The CDR3 region has the DNA TGTGCCAGCAGCTCAACCTTGGGACGGGGGAAGGCTGAAGCTTTCTTT. It encodes CASSSTLGRGKAEAFF.

The V call is TRBV27, the J call TRBJ2-3, with TRBD1 matching over 8 bases. After removal of 4 bases from V and 4 bases from J, the junction contained 4 bases not matched to a gene. This CDR3 region has 14 residues. The germline CDR1 and CDR2 sequences are MNHEY and SMNVEV (reference sequence). Here the CDR3 DNA reads TGTGCCAGCAGTTCCAAGACAGGGGCAGATACGCAGTATTTT. This sequence encodes CASSSKTGADTQYF.

The chain recombines TRBV5-1 with TRBJ2-7, with TRBD1 matching over 7 bases. The CDR3 loop spans 14 amino acids. V lost 0 bases and J lost 5; bases outside the gene matches: 5. The germline V gene has CDR1 SGHRS and CDR2 YFSETQ. DNA for the CDR3: TGCGCCAGCAGCTTGGGGCAGGGGGTCCACGAGCAGTACTTC. Protein product: CASSLGQGVHEQYF. Together with reference TRBV5-1 and TRBJ2-7, the CDR3 gives the full variable domain: KAGVTQTPRYLIKTRGQQVTLSCSPISGHRSVSWYQQTPGQGLQFLFEYFSETQRNKGNFPGRFSGRQFSNSRSEMNVSTLELGDSALYLCASSLGQGVHEQYFGPGTRLTVT.

This rearrangement joins TRBV24-1 to TRBJ2-3; 12 bases fit TRBD2. Germline V gives CDR1 KGHDR, CDR2 SFDVKD. The J segment lost 1 base and the V segment lost 3 bases, leaving 7 bases of the junction unmatched. The CDR3 has 18 amino acids. This chain's CDR3 is CATSDPNLAGGRTDTQYF. The CDR3 DNA follows: TGTGCCACCAGTGATCCCAACCTAGCGGGGGGGCGCACAGATACGCAGTATTTT.

V and J are TRBV3-1 (or the pseudogene TRBV3-2) and TRBJ2-5; D is possibly TRBD2 (6 bases). V lost 5 bases and J lost 0, with 10 bases in between. CDR1 and CDR2 from the germline V gene are LGHDT and YNNKEL (reference sequence). This CDR3 spans 14 amino acids. CDR3 DNA: TGTGCCAGCAGCAGCCGGGACTACCAAGAGACCCAGTACTTC. Translated, it gives CASSSRDYQETQYF.

This chain joins TRBV9 and TRBJ2-3; tentatively, D is TRBD2 (6 bases). CDR1 is SGDLS and CDR2 is YYNGEE in the germline V gene. The CDR3 loop spans 13 amino acids. V was pared by 2 bases and J by 5 bases, with 9 bases between. CDR3 coding DNA: TGTGCCAGCAGCGTCGCGGGGAAAGATACGCAGTATTTT. This sequence encodes CASSVAGKDTQYF. The full variable domain, its missing parts supplied by reference TRBV9 and TRBJ2-3, is DSGVTQTPKHLITATGQRVTLRCSPRSGDLSVYWYQQSLDQGLQFLIQYYNGEERAKGNILERFSAQQFPDLHSELNLSSLELGDSALYFCASSVAGKDTQYFGPGTRLTVL.

The chain joins TRBV21-1 to TRBJ2-2; the DNA was not used to check the table's D call, TRBD2. TRBV21-1 counts as a pseudogene. The CDR3 length is 19 residues. DNA of the CDR3: TGTGCCAGCAGCAGCCGGACTAGCGGGGGGTTTGAGGAGACCGGGGAGCTGTTTTTT. Encoded protein: CASSSRTSGGFEETGELFF.

The chain carries TRBV21-1 and TRBJ2-1; the table's D call, TRBD2, has no DNA check behind it. TRBV21-1 is a pseudogene. The CDR3 runs to 13 residues. The CDR3 nucleotides are TGTGCCAGCAGCAAAGTGGGAGACCATGAGCAGTTCTTC. This translates into CASSKVGDHEQFF.

The chain recombines TRBV5-1 with TRBJ2-3, with D perhaps TRBD1 (5 bases). Trimming removed 0 bases at V and 5 bases at J, with 10 bases between. Germline CDR1 is SGHRS and CDR2 is YFSETQ. The CDR3 extends over 14 amino acids. The CDR3 spells CASSLGSQGDTQYF. The CDR3 DNA sequence: TGCGCCAGCAGCTTGGGCTCCCAGGGAGATACGCAGTATTTT.

This clone was seen a few times. The V and J genes are TRBV6-2 or TRBV6-3 and TRBJ2-7; D perhaps matches TRBD1 (5 bases). The CDR3 loop spans 13 amino acids. Germline CDR1 and CDR2: MNHEY and SVGEGT. V was cut by 6 bases and J by 2 bases, with 11 bases left in between. The CDR3: CASSVSTAYEQYF. The CDR3 region has the DNA TGTGCCAGCAGCGTATCGACAGCCTACGAGCAGTACTTC.

The rearrangement links TRBV24-1 to TRBJ2-1; TRBD1 matches at 9 bases. The CDR3 has 15 residues. Germline CDR1 is KGHDR and CDR2 is SFDVKD. V dropped 6 bases and J dropped 6; count of bases not matched to a gene: 8. This CDR3 reads CATSQRDRDINEQFF. CDR3 DNA sequence: TGTGCCACCAGTCAAAGGGACAGGGACATCAATGAGCAGTTCTTC.

The chain links TRBV4-2 to TRBJ1-2; D unresolved. The length of the CDR3 is 16 residues. The ends were cut back, 0 bases at V and 8 bases at J, with 19 bases in the middle. Germline CDR1 and CDR2: LGHNA and YNFKEQ. This CDR3 is CASSQDTGSLAGGYTF. In nucleotides, the CDR3 is TGTGCCAGCAGCCAAGACACGGGGTCCTTAGCAGGCGGCTACACCTTC.

The chain's CDR3 is CASSQAFSRAGNAEAFF. In DNA form, the CDR3 reads TGTGCCAGCAGCCAAGCCTTTTCGAGGGCAGGCAACGCTGAAGCTTTCTTT. The chain couples TRBV3-1 (or the pseudogene TRBV3-2) to TRBJ1-1; D is unclear. The CDR3 length is 17 residues. Between the trimmed V and J ends, which lost 1 base and 6 bases, there was a span of 21 bases. Germline lookup yields CDR1 LGHDT and CDR2 YNNKEL (reference sequence).

The rearrangement uses TRBV19 and TRBJ1-1; 8 bases are a match to TRBD1. This CDR3 is built from 14 residues. Germline CDR1 is LNHDA and CDR2 is SQIVND (reference sequence). V was pared by 9 bases and J by 7 bases, with 13 bases of the junction left unmatched. The CDR3 region has the DNA TGTGCCAGCGAGTGGGGTCAGGGGGCCAATGAAGCTTTCTTT. This translates into CASEWGQGANEAFF.

This rearrangement joins TRBV5-1 to TRBJ1-1; 10 nucleotides agree with TRBD1. In germline, CDR1 is SGHRS, CDR2 YFSETQ. Germline trimming cut 4 bases from V and 5 bases from J; bases unmatched to any gene: 5. The CDR3 runs to 14 residues. The CDR3 is CASSPGQGTTEAFF. CDR3 bases: TGCGCCAGCAGCCCGGGACAGGGGACAACTGAAGCTTTCTTT.